This entry lists 27 T cell receptor beta chains sequenced from one sample in a study of blood T cell repertoires in COVID-19. Libraries were prepared by immunoSEQ multiplex PCR; TCRdb keeps only in-frame clonotypes and omits some of them. This table has some 300,000 clones, 88% appearing once. Sequences were obtained from PBMCs or T cells enriched from blood (not recorded which). The receptor set was obtained from a woman in her twenties or thirties who had recovered from COVID-19.

The chain recombines TRBV4-3 with TRBJ2-7; 7 bases are a match to TRBD1. V gave up 1 base and J gave up 2 bases; unmatched junction bases: 11. CDR3 size: 17 residues. Germline V gene sequence: CDR1 LGHNA, CDR2 YSLEER. CDR3 DNA: TGCGCCAGCAGCCAAGTTCTACAGGGGTGGCAGCCCTACGAGCAGTACTTC. Its protein product is CASSQVLQGWQPYEQYF.

The gene calls are TRBV19 and TRBJ2-5; 8 positions match TRBD1. Germline CDR1 and CDR2: LNHDA and SQIVND (reference sequence). Trimming took 5 bases from V and 7 from J; bases not matched to a gene: 15. This CDR3 region has 16 residues. The CDR3 region is CASSLTPGQASMTQYF. CDR3 bases: TGTGCCAGTAGTTTAACACCGGGACAGGCTAGTATGACCCAGTACTTC. The full variable domain, rest sourced from reference TRBV19 and TRBJ2-5, is DGGITQSPKYLFRKEGQNVTLSCEQNLNHDAMYWYRQDPGQGLRLIYYSQIVNDFQKGDIAEGYSVSREKKESFPLTVTSAQKNPTAFYLCASSLTPGQASMTQYFGPGTRLLVL.

V gene TRBV4-2 combines with J gene TRBJ2-3; D not resolved. From germline, CDR1 is LGHNA and CDR2 YNFKEQ. The V and J ends lost 4 bases and 4 bases respectively, with 12 bases between them. The CDR3 extends over 14 amino acids. The CDR3 DNA reads as TGTGCCAGCAGCCCGCGACTCTCCGCAGATACGCAGTATTTT. Translation gives CASSPRLSADTQYF.

This chain joins TRBV27 and TRBJ2-2; D not certain. Between the trimmed V and J ends, which lost 6 bases and 0 bases, there was a span of 8 bases. This CDR3 is built from 14 residues. Looked up from germline, CDR1 is MNHEY and CDR2 is SMNVEV (reference sequence). CDR3 region: CASSQLTNTGELFF. The CDR3 DNA follows: TGTGCCAGCAGCCAACTAACGAACACCGGGGAGCTGTTTTTT.

This clone appeared a few times. The J gene is TRBJ1-3, the V gene TRBV9; weak D call: TRBD1 (5 bases). In germline, CDR1 is SGDLS, CDR2 YYNGEE. The V gene lost 4 bases and the J gene lost 4 bases, with 21 bases spanning the gap. The CDR3 is made up of 17 amino acids. CDR3 residues: CASSHPPQGVSGNTIYF. CDR3 nucleotide sequence: TGTGCCAGCAGCCATCCACCCCAGGGTGTTTCAGGAAACACCATATATTTT.

This clone was counted a few times. The chain recombines TRBV7-9 with TRBJ1-5, with a possible D match to TRBD1 (5 bases). Trimming took off 6 bases at V and 5 bases at J, with 14 bases between the two ends. The CDR3 consists of 14 residues. Germline loops: CDR1 SEHNR, CDR2 FQNEAQ (reference sequence). CDR3 loop: CASRHRDLYQPQHF. CDR3 sequence (DNA): TGTGCCAGCAGACACCGGGACTTATATCAGCCCCAGCATTTT.

V and J are TRBV6-5 and TRBJ2-1, with TRBD2 matching over 7 bases. The CDR3 is made up of 15 amino acids. J gave up 4 bases and V 5 bases, and 8 bases lay outside the gene matches. Germline V gene sequence: CDR1 MNHEY, CDR2 SVGAGI. The CDR3 spells CASSPRRGGYNEQFF. DNA of the CDR3: TGTGCCAGCAGTCCACGACGGGGAGGGTACAATGAGCAGTTCTTC.

The V call is TRBV28, the J call TRBJ2-1, with D unresolved. V lost 6 bases to trimming and J lost 4 bases, with 7 bases between them. CDR1 and CDR2 from the germline V gene are MDHEN and SYDVKM. The CDR3 is 12 amino acids. CDR3: CASSWPYNEQFF. The CDR3 nucleotides read TGTGCCAGCAGCTGGCCGTACAATGAGCAGTTCTTC. The complete variable domain, with remaining parts taken from reference TRBV28 and TRBJ2-1, reads DVKVTQSSRYLVKRTGEKVFLECVQDMDHENMFWYRQDPGLGLRLIYFSYDVKMKEKGDIPEGYSVSREKKERFSLILESASTNQTSMYLCASSWPYNEQFFGPGTRLTVL.

V is TRBV5-1 and J is TRBJ2-1, with 8 positions matching TRBD1. This CDR3 spans 14 amino acids. Germline CDR1 SGHRS, CDR2 YFSETQ. Trimming cost V 7 bases and J 7 bases; bases outside gene matches: 10. For the CDR3, the DNA is TGCGCCAGCTCGGAACCAGGGGGCTTTAATGAGCAGTTCTTC. It is translated as CASSEPGGFNEQFF.

A word on this clone: Different DNA sequences within this sample yield the same CDR3. The rearrangement links TRBV4-1 to TRBJ1-6; D is possibly TRBD1 (5 bases). The germline V gene has CDR1 MGHRA and CDR2 YSYEKL. V was pared by 1 base and J by 6 bases, with 7 bases between. This CDR3 region has 14 residues. The CDR3 DNA reads TGCGCCAGCAGCCAAGTGGGGGGTAATTCACCCCTCCACTTT. It is translated as CASSQVGGNSPLHF.

This chain connects TRBV5-1 to TRBJ1-1; D is possibly TRBD1 (5 bases). The length of the CDR3 is 13 residues. Trimming shortened V by 3 bases and J by 5 bases, and 11 bases separated the two germline ends. The germline gives CDR1 SGHRS, CDR2 YFSETQ. In DNA, the CDR3 is TGCGCCAGCAGCTATGGGGCGCTTACTGAAGCTTTCTTT. Translation gives CASSYGALTEAFF.

The V call is TRBV30, the J call TRBJ2-5; TRBD1 is a possible D gene (6 bases). This CDR3 comprises 14 residues. V lost 4 bases and J 4 bases, leaving 16 bases between the germline ends. CDR1 and CDR2 (germline): GTSNPN, SVGIG (reference sequence). Here the CDR3 reads CAWTLRGRGETQYF. The CDR3 DNA reads as TGTGCCTGGACCCTCCGGGGCAGGGGAGAGACCCAGTACTTC.

CDR3 coding DNA: TGTGCCAGCAGCCTGGGACTAGCGGGGGGACAAGAGACCCAGTACTTC. It translates to CASSLGLAGGQETQYF. This chain links TRBV3-1 (or the pseudogene TRBV3-2) with TRBJ2-5; 15 nucleotides line up with TRBD2. Germline CDR1 is LGHDT and CDR2 is YNNKEL (reference sequence). With V trimmed by 4 bases and J by 2 bases, 2 bases remained unmatched. This CDR3 has 16 amino acids.

Details on this clone: One junction end disagrees with the germline gene, perhaps due to a read error. In DNA form, the CDR3 reads TGTGCCAGCAGCCAAAAGTCAGCGACAGGGACCCTCTTC. Protein sequence: CASSQKSATGTLF. V is TRBV7-8 and J is TRBJ2-1; 7 nucleotides agree with TRBD1. This CDR3 contains 13 residues. Germline V CDR1 and CDR2: SGHVS, FQNEAQ.

Here the CDR3 reads CASSGYRGNTEAFF. CDR3 DNA: TGTGCCAGCAGCGGATACAGGGGGAACACTGAAGCTTTCTTT. The V gene is TRBV7-2, the J gene TRBJ1-1; 7 bases line up with TRBD1. V lost 5 bases, J lost 1 base, and 4 bases stayed unmatched. This CDR3 has 14 amino acids. The V gene's germline CDR1 is SGHTA and CDR2 FQGNSA.

This clone was seen a few times. This chain joins TRBV3-1 (or the pseudogene TRBV3-2) and TRBJ2-2; D perhaps matches TRBD2 (5 bases). Germline values: CDR1 LGHDT, CDR2 YNNKEL (reference sequence). The ends were cut back, 4 bases at V and 6 bases at J, with 18 bases in the middle. The CDR3 consists of 16 residues. Written as DNA, the CDR3 is TGTGCCAGCAGCCGCTTTGACACCATGAGGGCCGGGGAGCTGTTTTTT. It encodes CASSRFDTMRAGELFF.

This clone was observed a single time. The chain recombines TRBV28 with TRBJ1-1; 10 bases align to TRBD1. V lost 3 bases to trimming and J lost 4 bases; unmatched junction nucleotides: 5. Germline assignment: CDR1 MDHEN and CDR2 SYDVKM. The CDR3 extends over 15 amino acids. CDR3 DNA: TGTGCCAGCAGTTTGAGGACAGGGGGGGGCACTGAAGCTTTCTTT. Encoded protein: CASSLRTGGGTEAFF.

V usage is TRBV5-1 and J usage is TRBJ2-1, with 11 positions matching TRBD2. Germline V gene lookup returns CDR1 SGHRS and CDR2 YFSETQ. There are 15 residues in the CDR3. V trimming: 3 bases; J trimming: 6 bases; junction bases outside the gene matches: 5. The CDR3 is CASSSLAGEGNEQFF. CDR3 DNA: TGCGCCAGCAGCTCACTAGCGGGAGAAGGCAATGAGCAGTTCTTC.

This chain links TRBV10-3 with TRBJ2-1, with a tentative D call TRBD2 (5 bases). Per germline, CDR1 ENHRY and CDR2 SYGVKD. The CDR3 is 13 residues long. V was pared by 11 bases and J by 6 bases, with 17 bases between. The CDR3 DNA follows: TGTGCCCTCCAGACCGGACTTTCCAATGAGCAGTTCTTC. Translating it yields CALQTGLSNEQFF.

The chain has TRBV30 and TRBJ1-1, with TRBD1 identical over 7 bases. The CDR3 contains 15 residues. Germline values: CDR1 GTSNPN, CDR2 SVGIG (reference sequence). The V gene end was trimmed by 2 bases and the J gene end by 7 bases; junction bases not matched to a gene: 13. The CDR3, as DNA: TGTGCCTGGAGTTTCAGGGGGGCCGAAGACGGTGAAGCTTTCTTT. This gives the protein CAWSFRGAEDGEAFF.

V usage is TRBV9 and J usage is TRBJ2-3, with 9 bases identical to TRBD2. Germline CDR1 and CDR2: SGDLS and YYNGEE. This CDR3 is built from 16 residues. The trim removed 2 bases at V and 3 bases at J, leaving 7 bases unmatched. DNA of the CDR3: TGTGCCAGCAGCGTCGGGACTAGCATTTGGACAGATACGCAGTATTTT. Protein product: CASSVGTSIWTDTQYF.

The V call is TRBV7-2, the J call TRBJ2-7; D gene uncertain. Trimming cost V 0 bases and J 6 bases, with 9 bases left between them. The CDR3 totals 13 residues. Germline V gene sequence: CDR1 SGHTA, CDR2 FQGNSA. This CDR3 reads CASSLASLSEQYF. The CDR3 DNA follows: TGTGCCAGCAGCTTAGCTTCCCTCAGCGAGCAGTACTTC.

This chain links TRBV10-2 with TRBJ1-1, with TRBD1 identical over 10 bases. This CDR3 spans 14 amino acids. Germline assignment: CDR1 WSHSY and CDR2 SAAADI. V lost 6 bases and J lost 7; bases outside the gene matches: 8. The CDR3 sequence: CASRTGTGADEAFF. CDR3 nucleotides: TGCGCCAGCAGAACCGGGACAGGGGCTGATGAAGCTTTCTTT.

This chain connects TRBV11-2 to TRBJ1-2; 7 nucleotides line up with TRBD1. CDR1 and CDR2 (germline): SGHAT, FQNNGV. The CDR3 is 15 amino acids. The J segment lost 8 bases and the V segment lost 5 bases, leaving 14 bases of the junction unmatched. DNA of the CDR3: TGTGCCAGCAGCCCGATCAGGGACAGTGTGGGAGGCTACACCTTC. This encodes CASSPIRDSVGGYTF.

The V call is TRBV5-4, the J call TRBJ2-1; 15 bases are a match to TRBD2. Per the germline V gene, CDR1 is SGHNT and CDR2 is YYREEE (reference sequence). The CDR3 covers 18 residues. The trim removed 0 bases at V and 8 bases at J, leaving 9 bases unmatched. The CDR3 DNA follows: TGTGCCAGCAGCTTGGGTGGACTAGCGGGGGGGCTACGCGATGAGCAGTTCTTC. Residues: CASSLGGLAGGLRDEQFF.

The chain uses TRBV11-2 and TRBJ1-1; weak D call: TRBD1 (5 bases). Germline V gives CDR1 SGHAT, CDR2 FQNNGV. Trimming left V 1 base short and J 4 bases short, with 13 bases between. The CDR3 totals 15 residues. CDR3 coding DNA: TGTGCCAGCAGCTTAGTCCCCAGGGTGAGCACTGAAGCTTTCTTT. It specifies CASSLVPRVSTEAFF.

The chain has TRBV7-3 and TRBJ1-3, with 7 bases matching TRBD1. The CDR3 totals 20 residues. The junction had 16 bases not matched to a gene; V was cut back by 2 bases and J by 0 bases. CDR1 is SGHTA and CDR2 is FQGTGA in the germline V gene. CDR3 sequence: CASSLLSKSGTVPSGNTIYF. As DNA, the CDR3 is TGTGCCAGCAGCTTATTGTCTAAATCCGGGACAGTGCCCTCTGGAAACACCATATATTTT.